This T cell receptor (beta chain) was captured by sequencing in a study of cytomegalovirus exposure and HLA in healthy donors. Though nominally healthy at sampling, donors likely had unrecorded immune exposures. Vbeta (60) and Jbeta (13) primers were used in the PCR. The repertoire was sequenced with immunoSEQ multiplex PCR; TCRdb's copy has only in-frame clones and lacks some. The sample carries about 190,000 clones, approximately 84% recorded once. There are 15 residues in the CDR3. Whole-study results and caveats: Among the CMV-associated chains, three were confirmed in vitro as specific for CMV antigens.

With respect to this clone: Its specificity is not known.

The chain links TRBV12-2 to TRBJ2-1; the table's D gene call, TRBD2, was not cross checked with the DNA. TRBV12-2 is a known pseudogene. Sequences were obtained from PBMCs. This sequence originates from a woman aged 30 to 39 in good health and CMV-seropositive. CDR3 nucleotides: TGTGCAAGTCGCTTAGTGGCTCCGGGGGTGAATGAGCAGTTCTTC. It is translated as CASRLVAPGVNEQFF.